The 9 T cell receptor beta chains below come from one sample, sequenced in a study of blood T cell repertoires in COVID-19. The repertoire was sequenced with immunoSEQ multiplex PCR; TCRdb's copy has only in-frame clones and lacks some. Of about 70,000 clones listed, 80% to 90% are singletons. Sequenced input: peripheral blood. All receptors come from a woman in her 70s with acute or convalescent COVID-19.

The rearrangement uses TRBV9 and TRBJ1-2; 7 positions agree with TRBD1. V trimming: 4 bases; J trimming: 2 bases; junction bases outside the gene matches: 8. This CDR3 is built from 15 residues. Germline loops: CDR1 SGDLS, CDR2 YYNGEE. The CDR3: CASSPRQGVNYGYTF. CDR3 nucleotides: TGTGCCAGCAGCCCGCGACAGGGCGTCAACTATGGCTACACCTTC.

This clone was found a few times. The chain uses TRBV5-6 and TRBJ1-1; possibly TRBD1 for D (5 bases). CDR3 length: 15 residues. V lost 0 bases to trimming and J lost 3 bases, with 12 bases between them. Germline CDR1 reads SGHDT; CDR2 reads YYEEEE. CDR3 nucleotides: TGTGCCAGCAGCTTGGGGCCCCAACAGGACACTGAAGCTTTCTTT. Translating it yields CASSLGPQQDTEAFF.

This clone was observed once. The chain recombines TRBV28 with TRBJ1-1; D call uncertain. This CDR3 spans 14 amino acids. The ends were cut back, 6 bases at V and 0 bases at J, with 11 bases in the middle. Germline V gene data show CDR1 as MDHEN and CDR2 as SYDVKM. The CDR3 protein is CASRRREMNTEAFF. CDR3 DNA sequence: TGTGCCAGCAGGCGGCGGGAGATGAACACTGAAGCTTTCTTT.

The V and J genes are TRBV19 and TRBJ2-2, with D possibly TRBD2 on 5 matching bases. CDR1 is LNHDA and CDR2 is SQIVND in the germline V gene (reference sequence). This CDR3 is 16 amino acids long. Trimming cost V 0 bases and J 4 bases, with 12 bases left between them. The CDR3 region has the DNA TGTGCCAGTAGTATAGATAATAGCGTACTCACCGGGGAGCTGTTTTTT. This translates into CASSIDNSVLTGELFF.

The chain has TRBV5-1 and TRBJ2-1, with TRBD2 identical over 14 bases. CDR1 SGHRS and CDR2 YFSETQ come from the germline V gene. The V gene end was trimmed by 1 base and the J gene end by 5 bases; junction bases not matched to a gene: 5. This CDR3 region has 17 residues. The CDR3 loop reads CASSLSGLAGAHNEQFF. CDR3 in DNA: TGCGCCAGCAGCTTGTCGGGACTAGCGGGAGCCCACAATGAGCAGTTCTTC.

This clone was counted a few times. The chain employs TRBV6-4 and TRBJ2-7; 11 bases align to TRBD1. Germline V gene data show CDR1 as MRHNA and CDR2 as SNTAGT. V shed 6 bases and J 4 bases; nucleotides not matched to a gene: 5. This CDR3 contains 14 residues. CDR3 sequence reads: CASSAGTGGYEQYF. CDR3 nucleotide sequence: TGTGCCAGCAGCGCCGGGACAGGGGGTTACGAGCAGTACTTC.

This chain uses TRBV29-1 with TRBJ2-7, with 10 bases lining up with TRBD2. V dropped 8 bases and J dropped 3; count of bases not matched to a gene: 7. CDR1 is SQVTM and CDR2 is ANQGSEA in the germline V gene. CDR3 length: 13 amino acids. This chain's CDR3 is CSTSGRGVYEQYF. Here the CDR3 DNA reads TGCAGCACCAGCGGGAGGGGGGTCTACGAGCAGTACTTC.

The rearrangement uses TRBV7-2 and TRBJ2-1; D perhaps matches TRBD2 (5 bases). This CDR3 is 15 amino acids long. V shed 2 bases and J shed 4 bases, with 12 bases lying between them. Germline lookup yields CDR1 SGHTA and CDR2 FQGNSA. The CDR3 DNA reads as TGTGCCAGCAGCTTAATTGGGAGCCAGTACAATGAGCAGTTCTTC. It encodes CASSLIGSQYNEQFF.

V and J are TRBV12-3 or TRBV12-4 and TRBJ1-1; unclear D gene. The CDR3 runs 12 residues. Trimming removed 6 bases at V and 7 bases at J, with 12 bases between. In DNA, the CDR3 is TGTGCCAGCAGCCCCAGAGGGCTTGAAGCTTTCTTT. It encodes CASSPRGLEAFF.